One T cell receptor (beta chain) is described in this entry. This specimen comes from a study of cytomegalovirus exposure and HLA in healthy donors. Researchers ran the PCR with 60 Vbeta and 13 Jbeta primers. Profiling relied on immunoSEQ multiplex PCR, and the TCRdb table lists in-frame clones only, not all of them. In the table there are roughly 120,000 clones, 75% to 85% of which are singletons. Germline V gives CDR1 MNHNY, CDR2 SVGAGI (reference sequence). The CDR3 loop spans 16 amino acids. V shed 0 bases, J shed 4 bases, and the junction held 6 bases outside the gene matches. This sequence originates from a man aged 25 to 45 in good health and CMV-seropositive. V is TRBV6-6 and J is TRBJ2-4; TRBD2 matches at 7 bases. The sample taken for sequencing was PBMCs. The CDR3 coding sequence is TGTGCCAGCAGTTACTCTGGCGGGGGAGGTAAAAACATTCAGTACTTC. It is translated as CASSYSGGGGKNIQYF.